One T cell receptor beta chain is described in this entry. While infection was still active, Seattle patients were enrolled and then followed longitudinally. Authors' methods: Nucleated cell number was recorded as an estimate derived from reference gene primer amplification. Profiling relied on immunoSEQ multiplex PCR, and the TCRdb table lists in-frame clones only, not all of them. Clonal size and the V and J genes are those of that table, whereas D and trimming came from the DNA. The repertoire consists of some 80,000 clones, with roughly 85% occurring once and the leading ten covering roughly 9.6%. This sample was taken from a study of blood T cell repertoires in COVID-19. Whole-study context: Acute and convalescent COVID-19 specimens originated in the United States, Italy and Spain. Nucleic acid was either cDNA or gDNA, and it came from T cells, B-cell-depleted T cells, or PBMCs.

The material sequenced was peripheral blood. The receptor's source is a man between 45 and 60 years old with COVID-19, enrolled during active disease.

CDR3 protein: CASEEGGNQPQHF. The CDR3 nucleotides read TGTGCCAGCGAGGAGGGCGGCAATCAGCCCCAGCATTTT. The chain has TRBV2 and TRBJ1-5, with D hard to call. The CDR3 has 13 amino acids. Germline V lookup: CDR1 SNHLY, CDR2 FYNNEI. Trimming pared 8 bases from V and 2 bases from J, leaving 10 bases between.